Listed here are 3 T cell receptor beta chains from one sample, sequenced in a study. TCRdb reprocessed the 5' RACE reads via MiXCR and lists one record per CDR3 protein. The sample lists about 40,000 distinct CDR3 sequences, approximately 20% occurring once. Sequenced sample: naive CD4+ T cells sorted from a lymph node. Indicated subset: naive CD4+ T cells, CD4+CD45RA+CD25-. These receptors were obtained from a female donor with breast cancer.

This clonotype was counted between two and nine times. The rearrangement uses TRBV5-5 and TRBJ2-3; 10 bases line up with TRBD2. The CDR3 is 15 amino acids. V lost 5 bases, J lost 14 bases, and 17 bases stayed unmatched. Germline V CDR1 and CDR2: SGHKS, YYEKEE (reference sequence). The CDR3, as DNA: TGTGCCAGCAGTCCCATGGGTAGCGGGAGGAGAGGTCTGTATTTT. Protein product: CASSPMGSGRRGLYF.

With respect to this clonotype: This clone may be a read error of a much larger clone one base away. The V gene is TRBV20-1, the J gene TRBJ2-7, with 14 bases matching TRBD2. V lost 0 bases and J lost 9; bases outside the gene matches: 7. CDR3 length: 15 residues. Germline CDR1 is DFQATT and CDR2 is SNEGSKA (reference sequence). The CDR3 nucleotides read TGCAGTGCTAGAGATGGGACTAGCGGGGGAGGTGGGCAGTACTTC. This codes for CSARDGTSGGGGQYF.

V and J are TRBV3-1 and TRBJ1-5; D is unresolved. This CDR3 has 16 residues. V gave up 0 bases and J gave up 1 base, with 10 bases separating them. Germline V gene data show CDR1 as LGHDT and CDR2 as YNNKEL (reference sequence). In DNA, the CDR3 is TGTGCCAGCAGCCAAGATTTAGCCAGCAGCAATCAGCCCCAGCATTTT. Its translation: CASSQDLASSNQPQHF. Combining the CDR3 with reference TRBV3-1 and TRBJ1-5 gives the whole variable domain DTAVSQTPKYLVTQMGNDKSIKCEQNLGHDTMYWYKQDSKKFLKIMFSYNNKELIINETVPNRFSPKSPDKAHLNLHINSLELGDSAVYFCASSQDLASSNQPQHFGDGTRLSIL.